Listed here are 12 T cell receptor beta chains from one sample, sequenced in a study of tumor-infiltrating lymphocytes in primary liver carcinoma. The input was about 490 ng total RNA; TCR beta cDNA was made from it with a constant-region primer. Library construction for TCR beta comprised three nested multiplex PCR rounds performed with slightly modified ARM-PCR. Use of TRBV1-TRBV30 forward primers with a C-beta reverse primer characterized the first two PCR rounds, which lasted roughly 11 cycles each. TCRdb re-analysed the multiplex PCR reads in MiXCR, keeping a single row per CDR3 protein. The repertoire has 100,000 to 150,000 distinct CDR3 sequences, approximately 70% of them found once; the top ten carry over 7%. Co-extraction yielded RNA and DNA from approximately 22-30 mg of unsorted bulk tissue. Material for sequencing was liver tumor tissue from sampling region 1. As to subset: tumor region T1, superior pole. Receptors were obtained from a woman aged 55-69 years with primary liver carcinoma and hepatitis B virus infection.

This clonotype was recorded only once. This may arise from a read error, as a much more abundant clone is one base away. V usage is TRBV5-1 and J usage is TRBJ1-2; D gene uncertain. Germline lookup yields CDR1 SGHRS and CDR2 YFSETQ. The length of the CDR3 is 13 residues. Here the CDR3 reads CASSSRWSYGYAF. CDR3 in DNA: TGCGCCAGCAGCTCTCGGTGGTCCTATGGCTACGCCTTC. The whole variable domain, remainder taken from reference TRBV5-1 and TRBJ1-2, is KAGVTQTPRYLIKTRGQQVTLSCSPISGHRSVSWYQQTPGQGLQFLFEYFSETQRNKGNFPGRFSGRQFSNSRSEMNVSTLELGDSALYLCASSSRWSYGYAFGSGTRLTVV.

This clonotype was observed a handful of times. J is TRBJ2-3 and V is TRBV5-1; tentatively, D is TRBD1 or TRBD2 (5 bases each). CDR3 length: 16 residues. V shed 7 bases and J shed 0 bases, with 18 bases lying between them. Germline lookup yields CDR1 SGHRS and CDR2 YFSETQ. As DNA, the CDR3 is TGCGCCAGCCGTACAAGGGACGGACCTAGCACAGATACGCAGTATTTT. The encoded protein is CASRTRDGPSTDTQYF.

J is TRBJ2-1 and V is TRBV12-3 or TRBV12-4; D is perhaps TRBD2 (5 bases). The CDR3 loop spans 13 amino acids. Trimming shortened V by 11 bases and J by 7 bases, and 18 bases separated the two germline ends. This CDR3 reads CAFLVARANEQFF. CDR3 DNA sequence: TGTGCCTTCTTGGTAGCGCGAGCAAATGAGCAGTTCTTC.

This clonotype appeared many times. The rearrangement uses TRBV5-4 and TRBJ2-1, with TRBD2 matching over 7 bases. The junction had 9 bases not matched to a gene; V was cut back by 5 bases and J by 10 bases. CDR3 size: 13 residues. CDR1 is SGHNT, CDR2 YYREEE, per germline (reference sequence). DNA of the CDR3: TGTGCCAGCAGTGTTCTAGCGGTTGGAGAGCAGTTCTTC. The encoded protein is CASSVLAVGEQFF. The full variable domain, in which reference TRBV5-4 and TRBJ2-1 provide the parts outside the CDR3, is ETGVTQSPTHLIKTRGQQVTLRCSSQSGHNTVSWYQQALGQGPQFIFQYYREEENGRGNFPPRFSGLQFPNYSSELNVNALELDDSALYLCASSVLAVGEQFFGPGTRLTVL.

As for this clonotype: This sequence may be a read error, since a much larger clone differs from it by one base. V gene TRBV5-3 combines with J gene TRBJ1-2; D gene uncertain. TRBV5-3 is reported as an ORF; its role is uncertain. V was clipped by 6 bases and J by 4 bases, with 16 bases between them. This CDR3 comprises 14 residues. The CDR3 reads CARILGDPPYGYTF. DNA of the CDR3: TGTGCCAGAATTCTCGGGGATCCTCCCTATGGCTACACCTTC.

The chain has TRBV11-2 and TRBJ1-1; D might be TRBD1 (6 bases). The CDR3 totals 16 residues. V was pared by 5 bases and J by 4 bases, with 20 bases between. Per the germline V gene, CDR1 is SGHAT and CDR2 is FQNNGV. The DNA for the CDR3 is TGTGCCAGCAGCCCATCCGGGGGGGCGCGTATCACTGAAGCTTTCTTT. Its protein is CASSPSGGARITEAFF.

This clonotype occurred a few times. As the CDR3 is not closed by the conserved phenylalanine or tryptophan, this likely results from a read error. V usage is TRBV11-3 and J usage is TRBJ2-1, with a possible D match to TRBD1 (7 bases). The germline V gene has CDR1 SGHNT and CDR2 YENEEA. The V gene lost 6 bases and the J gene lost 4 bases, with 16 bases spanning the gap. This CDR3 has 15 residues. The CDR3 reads CASSSRRGVYNEQFS. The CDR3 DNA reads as TGTGCCAGCAGTTCCCGCAGGGGGGTTTACAATGAGCAGTTCTCC.

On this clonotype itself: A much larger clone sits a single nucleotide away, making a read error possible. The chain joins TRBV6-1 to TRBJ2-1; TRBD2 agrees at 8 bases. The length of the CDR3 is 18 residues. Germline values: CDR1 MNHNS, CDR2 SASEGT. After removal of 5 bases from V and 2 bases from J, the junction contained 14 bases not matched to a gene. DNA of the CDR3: TGTGCCAGCAGTTGGGGCCCGGGGGGGTTCAGCCCCTACAATGAGCAGTTCTTC. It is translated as CASSWGPGGFSPYNEQFF.

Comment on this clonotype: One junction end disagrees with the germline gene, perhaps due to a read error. The chain's CDR3 is CAINGGASGYEQYF. The CDR3 nucleotides read TGTGCCATCAATGGCGGGGCTAGCGGGTACGAGCAGTATTTC. The chain recombines TRBV10-3 with TRBJ2-7, with TRBD2 identical over 8 bases. The CDR3 totals 14 residues. Germline V gives CDR1 ENHRY, CDR2 SYGVKD.

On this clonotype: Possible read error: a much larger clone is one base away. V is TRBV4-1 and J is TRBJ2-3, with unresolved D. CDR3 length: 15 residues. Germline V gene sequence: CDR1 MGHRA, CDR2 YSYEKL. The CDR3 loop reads CSSSPIQPRTDTQYF. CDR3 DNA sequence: TGCTCCAGCAGCCCGATCCAGCCTCGCACAGATACGCAGTATTTT.

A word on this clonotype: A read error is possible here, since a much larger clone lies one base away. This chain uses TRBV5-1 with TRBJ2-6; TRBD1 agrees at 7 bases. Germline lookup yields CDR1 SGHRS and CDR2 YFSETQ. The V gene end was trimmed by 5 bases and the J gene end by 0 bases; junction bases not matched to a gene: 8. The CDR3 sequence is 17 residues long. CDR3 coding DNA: TGCGCCAGCAGAGGGGGCGCTTTCAGCTCTGGGGCCAACGTCCTGACTTTC. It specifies CASRGGAFSSGANVLTF.

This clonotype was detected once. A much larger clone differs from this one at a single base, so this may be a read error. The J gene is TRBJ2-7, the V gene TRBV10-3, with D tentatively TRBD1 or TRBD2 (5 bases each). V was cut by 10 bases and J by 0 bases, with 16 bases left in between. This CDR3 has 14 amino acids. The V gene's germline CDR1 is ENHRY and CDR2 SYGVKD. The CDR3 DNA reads TGTGCCAGCCAACGGGGCATTAGCTCCTACGAGCAGTACTTC. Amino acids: CASQRGISSYEQYF.